Presented here are 24 T cell receptor beta chains from one specimen sequenced in a study of blood T cell repertoires in COVID-19. Generated by immunoSEQ multiplex PCR, the TCRdb table keeps only in-frame clones and is missing some. The repertoire holds hundreds of thousands of clones, with roughly 87% as singletons. The sequencing sample was made of PBMCs or T cells enriched from blood (not recorded which). The receptor source for this set is a woman aged 40 to 55 who had recovered from COVID-19.

The chain uses TRBV27 and TRBJ2-1; 9 bases agree with TRBD2. J was trimmed by 6 bases and V by 8 bases; bases with no gene match: 5. Germline values: CDR1 MNHEY, CDR2 SMNVEV (reference sequence). The CDR3 runs 13 residues. This CDR3 is CASGRTSANEQFF. In nucleotides, the CDR3 is TGTGCCAGCGGAAGGACTAGCGCCAATGAGCAGTTCTTC.

The CDR3 reads CATSDSGQPRETQYF. DNA of the CDR3: TGTGCCACCAGTGATTCTGGACAGCCCCGGGAGACCCAGTACTTC. The chain uses TRBV24-1 and TRBJ2-5; a weak D match, TRBD1 (6 bases). This CDR3 has 15 amino acids. Germline CDR1 is KGHDR and CDR2 is SFDVKD. V gave up 2 bases and J gave up 5 bases, with 14 bases separating them.

This clone occurred many times. CDR3 protein: CASSTGISGNTIYF. CDR3 in DNA: TGCGCCAGTTCCACAGGGATCTCTGGAAACACCATATATTTT. This sequence joins TRBV10-1 and TRBJ1-3, with a possible D match to TRBD1 (6 bases). Per the germline V gene, CDR1 is WNHNN and CDR2 is SYGVQD (reference sequence). The CDR3 is 14 residues long. Trimming pared 9 bases from V and 0 bases from J, leaving 12 bases between.

This clone was observed a handful of times. This chain connects TRBV5-1 to TRBJ1-2; 7 nucleotides line up with TRBD1. CDR3 length equals 15 residues. The germline V gene has CDR1 SGHRS and CDR2 YFSETQ. The V and J ends lost 3 bases and 8 bases, in that order; junction bases with no gene match: 13. The CDR3 DNA reads as TGCGCCAGCAGCTCCCCGGGACAGCCGAGAGAAGGCTACACCTTC. Translation: CASSSPGQPREGYTF.

The J gene is TRBJ2-7, the V gene TRBV1; the table's TRBD2 call for D was not verified on the DNA. TRBV1 is classified as a pseudogene. The CDR3 has 16 residues. The CDR3 nucleotides are TGCACCAGCAGGTACGGACTAGCGGGAGGATGGTACGAGCAGTACTTC. Protein product: CTSRYGLAGGWYEQYF.

The table lists this clone with a few counts. The V call is TRBV28, the J call TRBJ2-5; 7 nucleotides match TRBD1. Germline-derived CDR1 and CDR2 are MDHEN and SYDVKM. The J segment lost 5 bases and the V segment lost 3 bases, leaving 9 bases of the junction unmatched. The CDR3 has 15 residues. CDR3 in amino acids: CASSFARGPKETQYF. CDR3 bases: TGTGCCAGCAGTTTTGCAAGGGGGCCCAAGGAGACCCAGTACTTC.

CDR3 protein: CSVRPWRDEQFF. CDR3 coding DNA: TGCAGCGTCAGACCTTGGAGGGATGAGCAGTTCTTC. The chain uses TRBV29-1 and TRBJ2-1, with D perhaps matching TRBD2 (6 bases). Trimming shortened V by 6 bases and J by 8 bases, and 14 bases separated the two germline ends. This CDR3 is built from 12 residues. Germline assignment: CDR1 SQVTM and CDR2 ANQGSEA.

V and J are TRBV20-1 and TRBJ2-7, with no clear D. The CDR3 is 11 amino acids. Per germline, CDR1 DFQATT and CDR2 SNEGSKA (reference sequence). The CDR3 DNA follows: TGCAGCCCCTCCGACGGAGACGAGCAGTACTTC. Translation: CSPSDGDEQYF.

V usage is TRBV24-1 and J usage is TRBJ2-3; TRBD2 agrees at 10 bases. The J segment lost 3 bases and the V segment lost 7 bases, leaving 6 bases of the junction unmatched. The CDR3 covers 15 residues. The germline V gene has CDR1 KGHDR and CDR2 SFDVKD. The DNA of the CDR3 is TGTGCCACCAGCCAAGCGGGAGGGCCGACAGATACGCAGTATTTT. Residues: CATSQAGGPTDTQYF.

The chain links TRBV6-5 to TRBJ2-7, with 7 bases fitting TRBD2. J was trimmed by 2 bases and V by 10 bases; bases with no gene match: 11. The CDR3 is 14 amino acids. Germline V lookup: CDR1 MNHEY, CDR2 SVGAGI. The CDR3 bases are TGTGCCACGCATCGGGCGGGGGTCACCTACGAGCAGTACTTC. Its translation: CATHRAGVTYEQYF.

This clone was recorded only once. The genes are TRBV7-2 and TRBJ2-5; 7 bases align to TRBD1. V lost 5 bases, J lost 4 bases, and 13 bases stayed unmatched. The CDR3 is 16 amino acids. Germline lookup yields CDR1 SGHTA and CDR2 FQGNSA. CDR3 sequence reads: CASSQKGAIFGETQYF. The CDR3 DNA follows: TGTGCCAGCAGCCAAAAGGGGGCGATATTCGGAGAGACCCAGTACTTC.

The chain combines TRBV28 with TRBJ1-5, with D maybe TRBD1 (5 bases). The V end lost 3 bases, the J end lost 6 bases, and 21 bases lay between the germline ends. CDR1 is MDHEN, CDR2 SYDVKM, per germline. The CDR3 contains 17 residues. CDR3 nucleotides: TGTGCCAGCAGTTTTTCCGTGGCTCGCTGGGGGGGTCAGCCCCAGCATTTT. Translating gives CASSFSVARWGGQPQHF.

This rearrangement joins TRBV28 to TRBJ2-7, with 9 bases identical to TRBD1. V lost 5 bases, J lost 9 bases, and 11 bases stayed unmatched. Germline loops: CDR1 MDHEN, CDR2 SYDVKM. This CDR3 is 14 amino acids long. The CDR3 region has the DNA TGTGCCAGCAGTAACAATGACAGGGGGAGGGTGCAGTACTTC. It encodes CASSNNDRGRVQYF.

This clone has a handful of counts. The chain recombines TRBV4-2 with TRBJ1-1; D remains ambiguous. The CDR3 has 13 residues. V gave up 1 base and J gave up 9 bases, with 12 bases separating them. Germline CDR1 is LGHNA and CDR2 is YNFKEQ. CDR3 DNA: TGTGCCAGCAGCCAAGGGCCAGGCGAGCAAGCTTTCTTT. This codes for CASSQGPGEQAFF.

The chain links TRBV14 to TRBJ1-4; 8 bases match TRBD1. J was trimmed by 7 bases and V by 5 bases; bases with no gene match: 9. The CDR3 runs to 15 residues. Germline assignment: CDR1 SGHDN and CDR2 FVKESK. This CDR3 is CASSVTGTGIEKLFF. The CDR3 region has the DNA TGTGCCAGCAGCGTTACCGGGACAGGAATTGAAAAACTGTTTTTT.

The chain uses TRBV20-1 and TRBJ2-7; 9 positions match TRBD2. CDR3 length: 14 residues. V dropped 5 bases and J dropped 2; count of bases not matched to a gene: 7. Germline CDR1 reads DFQATT; CDR2 reads SNEGSKA (reference sequence). CDR3 loop: CSARAGTSTYEQYF. For the CDR3, the DNA is TGCAGTGCTCGTGCAGGGACTAGCACCTACGAGCAGTACTTC.

This clone is a singleton in its sample. This chain links TRBV16 with TRBJ2-7; maybe TRBD2 (5 bases). V was trimmed by 4 bases and J by 0 bases, leaving 10 bases between them. The CDR3 has 14 residues. Germline CDR1 KGHSY, CDR2 FQNENV. The CDR3 is CASSPGVGSYEQYF. CDR3 DNA sequence: TGTGCCAGCAGCCCCGGGGTAGGCTCCTACGAGCAGTACTTC.

CDR3 in amino acids: CASSLVLPSASEQYF. In DNA form, the CDR3 reads TGTGCCAGCAGCTTAGTATTGCCTAGCGCGAGCGAGCAGTACTTC. The chain couples TRBV7-2 to TRBJ2-7; D perhaps matches TRBD2 (6 bases). Deletions cut 1 base from V and 6 bases from J, with 16 bases between. The CDR3 length is 15 residues. Germline V gives CDR1 SGHTA, CDR2 FQGNSA. The full variable domain, its missing parts supplied by reference TRBV7-2 and TRBJ2-7, is GAGVSQSPSNKVTEKGKDVELRCDPISGHTALYWYRQSLGQGLEFLIYFQGNSAPDKSGLPSDRFSAERTGGSVSTLTIQRTQQEDSAVYLCASSLVLPSASEQYFGPGTRLTVT.

The chain couples TRBV2 to TRBJ2-5, with D perhaps TRBD2 (6 bases). Trimming cost V 7 bases and J 5 bases, with 17 bases left between them. The CDR3 is 14 amino acids. Germline CDR1 SNHLY, CDR2 FYNNEI. Here the CDR3 DNA reads TGTGCCAGCAACGGGGGTGGAGGTCTGGAGACCCAGTACTTC. It is translated as CASNGGGGLETQYF.

This chain links TRBV2 with TRBJ2-7; 8 bases line up with TRBD2. V dropped 8 bases and J dropped 6; count of bases not matched to a gene: 9. The V gene's germline CDR1 is SNHLY and CDR2 FYNNEI. CDR3 length: 13 amino acids. CDR3 DNA: TGTGCCAGCCATCTAGCGGGCGTCGGCGAGCAGTACTTC. Its protein is CASHLAGVGEQYF.

The rearrangement joins TRBV5-1 to TRBJ1-4; possibly TRBD1 for D (5 bases). Trimming cost V 0 bases and J 8 bases, with 11 bases left between them. Germline CDR1 is SGHRS and CDR2 is YFSETQ. The length of the CDR3 is 14 residues. CDR3 bases: TGCGCCAGCAGCTTGGCAGGGCCGGAGGAAAAACTGTTTTTT. It encodes CASSLAGPEEKLFF.

This sequence joins TRBV28 and TRBJ2-3, with 8 bases lining up with TRBD2. This CDR3 has 15 residues. Unmatched junction bases numbered 7, after V lost 8 bases and J lost 0 bases. The germline gives CDR1 MDHEN, CDR2 SYDVKM. The CDR3 nucleotides read TGTGCCAGCTGGCCAGCGGGGGAAAGCACAGATACGCAGTATTTT. It is translated as CASWPAGESTDTQYF.

This chain joins TRBV18 and TRBJ2-3; maybe TRBD1 (6 bases). Deletions cut 3 bases from V and 1 base from J, with 11 bases between. The CDR3 spans 15 residues. Germline V gene data show CDR1 as KGHSH and CDR2 as LQKENI. DNA of the CDR3: TGTGCCAGCTCACCCGGACAGAGCGGCACAGATACGCAGTATTTT. It encodes CASSPGQSGTDTQYF.

This clone was counted once. The V call is TRBV15, the J call TRBJ2-1, with 9 bases lining up with TRBD2. Germline V gene data show CDR1 as LNHNV and CDR2 as YYDKDF (reference sequence). This CDR3 contains 12 residues. The V segment lost 9 bases and the J segment 8 bases; nucleotides outside the gene matches: 5. The CDR3 reads CATNSGRDEQFF. The CDR3 DNA is TGTGCCACGAATAGCGGGAGAGATGAGCAGTTCTTC.